This T cell receptor (beta chain) emerged from a study of PD-L1 blockade in urothelial cancer. The CDR3 extends over 15 amino acids. Trimming cost V 3 bases and J 6 bases; bases outside gene matches: 6. The V gene's germline CDR1 is LNHNV and CDR2 YYDKDF (reference sequence). TCRdb keeps only in-frame clones here, not all; method: immunoSEQ multiplex PCR. Counted here are some 100,000 clones, about nine tenths occurring once; the ten biggest clones make up 0.92%. The sample in question was PBMCs, obtained around atezolizumab (anti-PD-L1) treatment. The receptor comes from a woman of 80 years or more with urothelial cancer. The V and J genes are TRBV15 and TRBJ2-2, with 8 bases aligning to TRBD1. CDR3 bases: TGTGCCACCAGCAGGGGGACAGGCTCGCCCGGGGAGCTGTTTTTT. Its translation is CATSRGTGSPGELFF.